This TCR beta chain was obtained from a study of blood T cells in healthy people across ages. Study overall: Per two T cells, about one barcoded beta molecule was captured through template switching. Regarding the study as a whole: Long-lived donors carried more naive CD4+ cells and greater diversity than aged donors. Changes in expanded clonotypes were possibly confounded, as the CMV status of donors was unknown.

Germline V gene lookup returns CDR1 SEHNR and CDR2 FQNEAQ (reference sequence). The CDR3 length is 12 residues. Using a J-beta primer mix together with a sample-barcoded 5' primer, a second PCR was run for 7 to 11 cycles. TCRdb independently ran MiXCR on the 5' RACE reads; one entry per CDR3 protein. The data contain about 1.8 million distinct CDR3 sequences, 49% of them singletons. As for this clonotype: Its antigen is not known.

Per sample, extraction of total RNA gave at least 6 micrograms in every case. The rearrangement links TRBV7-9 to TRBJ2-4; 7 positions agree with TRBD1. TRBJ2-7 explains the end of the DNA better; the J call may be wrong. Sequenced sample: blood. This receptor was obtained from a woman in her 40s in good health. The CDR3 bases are TGTGCCAGCAGTTATAACAGGGGCGAGCAGTACTTC. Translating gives CASSYNRGEQYF.